What follows is one T cell receptor beta chain and its context. The ends were cut back, 3 bases at V and 2 bases at J, with 13 bases in the middle. Germline CDR1 and CDR2: SGDLS and YYNGEE. The length of the CDR3 is 15 residues. This sample was taken from a study of technical replicates of blood from several donors. The assay was immunoSEQ multiplex PCR, and TCRdb's table has in-frame clones only and misses some. The sample includes about 60,000 clones, approximately 90% of them seen just once. The chain recombines TRBV9 with TRBJ2-3, with D tentatively TRBD1 (5 bases). This TCR was recovered from a human donor in good health. Some clones in this sample may be carry-over from other donors' samples. Sequencing input: PBMCs. The CDR3 coding sequence is TGTGCCAGCAGCGACTCAGGGTCCCCCACAGATACGCAGTATTTT. It is translated as CASSDSGSPTDTQYF.